The entry below gives a single T cell receptor (beta chain) sequence along with its context. This CDR3 has 14 residues. The junction had 2 bases not matched to a gene; V was cut back by 0 bases and J by 7 bases. Germline V gives CDR1 GTSNPN, CDR2 SVGIG (reference sequence). The sample belongs to a study of blood T cell repertoires in COVID-19. Study-wide background: Spain, Italy and the United States supplied samples that represented acute and convalescent COVID-19. The analysed material was cDNA or gDNA that came from T cells, B-cell-depleted T cells, or PBMCs.

Original handling: Amplification of reference gene primers was used by the study to estimate nucleated cell counts. Data came from immunoSEQ multiplex PCR; TCRdb stores just in-frame clones and leaves some out. That table gives V, J and clone size, and the DNA gave D and trimming. This table has about 260,000 clones, less than 90% appearing once. This chain joins TRBV30 and TRBJ2-3; 12 nucleotides match TRBD2. The TCR comes from a human donor in a cohort sampled during active COVID-19. The sequencing sample was made of peripheral blood. CDR3 region: CAWSVGLAGNTQYF. The CDR3 nucleotides are TGTGCCTGGAGTGTGGGACTAGCGGGCAATACGCAGTATTTT.